The 27 T cell receptor beta chains in this list originate from one sample, sequenced in a study. TCRdb used MiXCR to reprocess the 5' RACE reads, holding one entry per CDR3 protein. The data show approximately 40,000 distinct CDR3 sequences, 20% to 25% seen once. Tregs were sorted as CD4+CD25+CD127-/low cells. The sample comprised Tregs sorted from blood. These receptors originate from a female donor with breast cancer.

This clonotype was seen ten or more times. The rearrangement uses TRBV27 and TRBJ2-7; tentatively, D is TRBD1 (5 bases). This CDR3 contains 15 residues. Looked up from germline, CDR1 is MNHEY and CDR2 is SMNVEV (reference sequence). V shed 4 bases and J shed 0 bases, with 13 bases lying between them. Written as DNA, the CDR3 is TGTGCCAGCAGTTCGTACCCAGGGAACTCCTACGAGCAGTACTTC. Its translation: CASSSYPGNSYEQYF.

As to this clonotype: With a much larger clone just one base away, this may be a read error. This chain uses TRBV4-1 with TRBJ2-3; D may be TRBD1 (5 bases). CDR3 length: 15 amino acids. Per germline, CDR1 MGHRA and CDR2 YSYEKL. The CDR3 spells CPSSQGAVSTDTQYF. In DNA, the CDR3 is TGCCCCAGCAGCCAAGGGGCAGTTAGCACAGATACGCAGTATTTT.

The chain uses TRBV5-1 and TRBJ2-2, with D possibly being TRBD1 (6 bases). Germline loops: CDR1 SGHRS, CDR2 YFSETQ. This CDR3 has 14 amino acids. Trimming removed 3 bases from V and 6 bases from J, with 12 bases in between. The CDR3 DNA reads as TGCGCCAGCAGCTCATCAAACAGGGCCGGGGAGCTGTTTTTT. Its translation is CASSSSNRAGELFF.

The CDR3 DNA is TGTGCCACCAGCAGAGGTCTCCTAAACTACGAGCAGTACTTC. Its translation: CATSRGLLNYEQYF. The rearrangement links TRBV15 to TRBJ2-7; D remains ambiguous. The CDR3 spans 14 residues. Trimming took off 1 base at V and 3 bases at J, with 10 bases between the two ends. Germline V CDR1 and CDR2: LNHNV, YYDKDF (reference sequence). Variable domain in full (rest from reference TRBV15 and TRBJ2-7): DAMVIQNPRYQVTQFGKPVTLSCSQTLNHNVMYWYQQKSSQAPKLLFHYYDKDFNNEADTPDNFQSRRPNTSFCFLDIRSPGLGDTAMYLCATSRGLLNYEQYFGPGTRLTVT.

The rearrangement joins TRBV19 to TRBJ2-7, with a tentative D call TRBD2 (5 bases). The V gene's germline CDR1 is LNHDA and CDR2 SQIVND (reference sequence). The CDR3 is 15 residues long. Trimming shortened V by 6 bases and J by 7 bases, and 22 bases separated the two germline ends. CDR3 protein: CASSERLVSSGEQYF. CDR3 in DNA: TGTGCCAGTAGCGAACGGCTGGTGTCATCGGGAGAGCAGTACTTC.

V and J are TRBV27 and TRBJ2-3; unclear D gene. The V end lost 8 bases, the J end lost 0 bases, and 9 bases lay between the germline ends. The length of the CDR3 is 13 residues. CDR1 MNHEY and CDR2 SMNVEV come from the germline V gene (reference sequence). As DNA, the CDR3 is TGTGCCAGCCGCACGACTAGCACAGATACGCAGTATTTT. Translated, it gives CASRTTSTDTQYF.

This clonotype is termed medium-sized. V and J are TRBV5-1 and TRBJ1-6; D might be TRBD1 (5 bases). V was pared by 0 bases and J by 7 bases, with 11 bases between. The length of the CDR3 is 15 residues. In germline, CDR1 is SGHRS, CDR2 YFSETQ. In DNA, the CDR3 is TGCGCCAGCAGCTTGGACGGGACGGCAAATTCACCCCTCCACTTT. This encodes CASSLDGTANSPLHF. The variable domain in full, completed from reference TRBV5-1 and TRBJ1-6, reads KAGVTQTPRYLIKTRGQQVTLSCSPISGHRSVSWYQQTPGQGLQFLFEYFSETQRNKGNFPGRFSGRQFSNSRSEMNVSTLELGDSALYLCASSLDGTANSPLHFGNGTRLTVT.

This clonotype showed up just once. Possible read error: a much larger clone is one base away. This rearrangement joins TRBV5-1 to TRBJ2-5; 7 bases fit TRBD2. CDR1 SGHRS and CDR2 YFSETQ come from the germline V gene. The CDR3 sequence is 13 residues long. The CDR3 sequence is CASSPRTRETRYF. The CDR3 DNA is TGCGCCAGCAGCCCCAGGACGCGGGAGACCCGGTACTTC.

V is TRBV4-1 and J is TRBJ2-3; 7 bases map to TRBD2. CDR1 MGHRA and CDR2 YSYEKL come from the germline V gene. Losses at the gene ends were 4 bases for V and 1 base for J; bases not matched to a gene: 5. This CDR3 comprises 15 residues. CDR3 in DNA: TGCGCCAGCAGCCCCTATCTAGCGGGCACAGATACGCAGTATTTT. Amino acids: CASSPYLAGTDTQYF.

This clonotype occurred a few times. The chain links TRBV4-1 to TRBJ1-2; no firm D call. The CDR3 loop spans 13 amino acids. CDR1 MGHRA and CDR2 YSYEKL come from the germline V gene. V was shortened by 0 bases and J by 6 bases, with 8 bases between the two germline ends. In DNA, the CDR3 is TGCGCCAGCAGCCAAGATCGGAGGGATGGCTACACCTTC. Amino acid sequence: CASSQDRRDGYTF.

This clonotype was picked up a small number of times. This chain uses TRBV29-1 with TRBJ2-1, with D possibly being TRBD1 (6 bases). This CDR3 is 14 amino acids long. Germline V gene lookup returns CDR1 SQVTM and CDR2 ANQGSEA. V was shortened by 6 bases and J by 6 bases, with 18 bases between the two germline ends. CDR3 in amino acids: CSVVRGSHSNEQFF. The DNA for the CDR3 is TGCAGCGTAGTAAGGGGGTCCCATAGCAATGAGCAGTTCTTC.

This clonotype was counted only a few times. This chain links TRBV7-9 with TRBJ2-5; D remains ambiguous. Germline CDR1 SEHNR, CDR2 FQNEAQ (reference sequence). This CDR3 spans 12 amino acids. V was pared by 5 bases and J by 7 bases, with 11 bases between. This CDR3 reads CASSEGSRTQYF. CDR3 bases: TGTGCCAGCAGCGAAGGTAGCCGGACCCAGTACTTC.

In this sample, this clonotype is medium-sized. The rearrangement uses TRBV5-1 and TRBJ1-5; no clear D. CDR3 length: 13 residues. CDR1 is SGHRS and CDR2 is YFSETQ in the germline V gene. The germline V and J ends were trimmed by 0 bases and 7 bases, with 8 bases remaining between them. Here the CDR3 DNA reads TGCGCCAGCAGCTTGGGGGGAAGCCAGCCCCAGCATTTT. It specifies CASSLGGSQPQHF.

This clonotype is categorized as medium-sized. V gene TRBV5-5 combines with J gene TRBJ2-3; 7 bases align to TRBD2. Germline V gene data show CDR1 as SGHKS and CDR2 as YYEKEE (reference sequence). The CDR3 length is 14 residues. Trimming removed 4 bases from V and 0 bases from J; junction bases left unmatched: 2. In DNA, the CDR3 is TGTGCCAGCAGCCGAGCGGGAAGCACAGATACGCAGTATTTT. Amino acids: CASSRAGSTDTQYF.

The chain is built from TRBV5-1 and TRBJ2-7; D perhaps matches TRBD2 (5 bases). V was pared by 5 bases and J by 1 base, with 10 bases between. Germline-derived CDR1 and CDR2 are SGHRS and YFSETQ. The CDR3 is 13 amino acids. CDR3 nucleotide sequence: TGCGCCAGCAGACTCAGCGGATCCTACGAGCAGTACTTC. It specifies CASRLSGSYEQYF.

V gene TRBV6-1 combines with J gene TRBJ1-2; possibly TRBD1 for D (5 bases). Trimming pared 6 bases from V and 5 bases from J, leaving 10 bases between. CDR1 is MNHNS and CDR2 is SASEGT in the germline V gene. The CDR3 contains 12 residues. The chain's CDR3 is CASRRDDYGYTF. DNA of the CDR3: TGTGCCAGCAGAAGGGACGATTATGGCTACACCTTC.

The V gene is TRBV27, the J gene TRBJ1-2, with D unclear. With 2 bases removed from V and 6 bases from J, the gap between germline ends came to 16 bases. Germline values: CDR1 MNHEY, CDR2 SMNVEV (reference sequence). The CDR3 loop spans 15 amino acids. CDR3 bases: TGTGCCAGCAGTTTAGCTCGAGCAGATCTCCATGGCTACACCTTC. Translating it yields CASSLARADLHGYTF.

This clonotype was observed at least ten times. The chain links TRBV7-3 to TRBJ2-2; 13 nucleotides match TRBD2. The V gene's germline CDR1 is SGHTA and CDR2 FQGTGA. With 5 bases clipped from V and 1 base from J, the junction kept 1 base outside the gene matches. The CDR3 length is 16 residues. CDR3 sequence: CASSRTSGGNTGELFF. CDR3 nucleotide sequence: TGTGCCAGCAGCCGGACTAGCGGGGGGAACACCGGGGAGCTGTTTTTT.

Comment on this clonotype: One end of the junction does not line up with germline, which may come from a read error. J is TRBJ2-2 and V is TRBV5-6; weak D call: TRBD1 (5 bases). This CDR3 region has 14 residues. Looked up from germline, CDR1 is SGHDT and CDR2 is YYEEEE. In DNA form, the CDR3 reads TGTACCAGCAGCTTGAACAGGCGACGAGGGGAGCTGTTTTTT. The encoded protein is CTSSLNRRRGELFF.

V gene TRBV18 combines with J gene TRBJ2-3, with D hard to call. V lost 5 bases and J lost 11, with 35 bases in between. Germline loops: CDR1 KGHSH, CDR2 LQKENI. The CDR3 spans 19 residues. The DNA for the CDR3 is TGTGCCAGCTCAAGTCAAGCAGTGGTATCAACGCAGAGTACATGGGGGCAGTATTTT. This codes for CASSSQAVVSTQSTWGQYF.

V is TRBV4-1 and J is TRBJ1-3; D not resolved. Germline CDR1 reads MGHRA; CDR2 reads YSYEKL. V was shortened by 1 base and J by 1 base, with 8 bases between the two germline ends. This CDR3 contains 15 residues. The CDR3 loop reads CASSQGTVSGNTIYF. CDR3 in DNA: TGCGCCAGCAGCCAAGGGACCGTTTCTGGAAACACCATATATTTT.

This clonotype was counted only a few times. This CDR3 is CAWSVQGPGSGTQYF. CDR3 sequence (DNA): TGTGCCTGGAGTGTACAGGGCCCCGGAAGTGGGACCCAGTACTTC. The rearrangement uses TRBV30 and TRBJ2-5; D possibly corresponds to TRBD1 (6 bases). The length of the CDR3 is 15 residues. CDR1 is GTSNPN, CDR2 SVGIG, per germline (reference sequence). Trimming removed 0 bases at V and 7 bases at J, with 18 bases between.

The sample holds many counts of this clonotype. The genes are TRBV7-9 and TRBJ2-6; a possible D gene is TRBD1 (6 bases). This CDR3 is 19 amino acids long. Germline V gene data show CDR1 as SEHNR and CDR2 as FQNEAQ (reference sequence). V lost 5 bases and J lost 1, with 21 bases in between. CDR3 nucleotides: TGTGCCAGCAGCCTACCAAGGGGACATGGGAATTCTGGGGCCAACGTCCTGACTTTC. As protein: CASSLPRGHGNSGANVLTF.

With respect to this clonotype: A much larger clone is a single base away; this may be a read error. The CDR3 DNA is TGTGTCAGCAGCTCCGCTGCAGATACGCAGTATTTT. Translated: CVSSSAADTQYF. The V gene is TRBV7-6, the J gene TRBJ2-3; D call uncertain. Germline V lookup: CDR1 SGHVS, CDR2 FNYEAQ. The CDR3 spans 12 residues.

The rearrangement links TRBV5-1 to TRBJ2-7; D remains unclear. The CDR3 has 16 amino acids. The V gene lost 2 bases and the J gene lost 0 bases, with 15 bases spanning the gap. CDR1 and CDR2 from the germline V gene are SGHRS and YFSETQ. CDR3 coding DNA: TGCGCCAGCAGCTTCGACGTAGGTAGCAGCTCCTACGAGCAGTACTTC. Translation: CASSFDVGSSSYEQYF.

V is TRBV27 and J is TRBJ1-5; D is undetermined. CDR1 MNHEY and CDR2 SMNVEV come from the germline V gene (reference sequence). V shed 0 bases and J shed 6 bases, with 6 bases lying between them. The CDR3 length is 13 residues. Here the CDR3 reads CASSLSTFQPQHF. CDR3 coding DNA: TGTGCCAGCAGTTTATCAACCTTTCAGCCCCAGCATTTT.

V and J are TRBV9 and TRBJ1-6; no clear D gene. Per germline, CDR1 SGDLS and CDR2 YYNGEE. CDR3 length: 13 residues. Trimming removed 4 bases from V and 5 bases from J, with 7 bases in between. The CDR3 DNA is TGTGCCAGCAGCCTGGAGGATAATTCACCCCTCCACTTT. This codes for CASSLEDNSPLHF.